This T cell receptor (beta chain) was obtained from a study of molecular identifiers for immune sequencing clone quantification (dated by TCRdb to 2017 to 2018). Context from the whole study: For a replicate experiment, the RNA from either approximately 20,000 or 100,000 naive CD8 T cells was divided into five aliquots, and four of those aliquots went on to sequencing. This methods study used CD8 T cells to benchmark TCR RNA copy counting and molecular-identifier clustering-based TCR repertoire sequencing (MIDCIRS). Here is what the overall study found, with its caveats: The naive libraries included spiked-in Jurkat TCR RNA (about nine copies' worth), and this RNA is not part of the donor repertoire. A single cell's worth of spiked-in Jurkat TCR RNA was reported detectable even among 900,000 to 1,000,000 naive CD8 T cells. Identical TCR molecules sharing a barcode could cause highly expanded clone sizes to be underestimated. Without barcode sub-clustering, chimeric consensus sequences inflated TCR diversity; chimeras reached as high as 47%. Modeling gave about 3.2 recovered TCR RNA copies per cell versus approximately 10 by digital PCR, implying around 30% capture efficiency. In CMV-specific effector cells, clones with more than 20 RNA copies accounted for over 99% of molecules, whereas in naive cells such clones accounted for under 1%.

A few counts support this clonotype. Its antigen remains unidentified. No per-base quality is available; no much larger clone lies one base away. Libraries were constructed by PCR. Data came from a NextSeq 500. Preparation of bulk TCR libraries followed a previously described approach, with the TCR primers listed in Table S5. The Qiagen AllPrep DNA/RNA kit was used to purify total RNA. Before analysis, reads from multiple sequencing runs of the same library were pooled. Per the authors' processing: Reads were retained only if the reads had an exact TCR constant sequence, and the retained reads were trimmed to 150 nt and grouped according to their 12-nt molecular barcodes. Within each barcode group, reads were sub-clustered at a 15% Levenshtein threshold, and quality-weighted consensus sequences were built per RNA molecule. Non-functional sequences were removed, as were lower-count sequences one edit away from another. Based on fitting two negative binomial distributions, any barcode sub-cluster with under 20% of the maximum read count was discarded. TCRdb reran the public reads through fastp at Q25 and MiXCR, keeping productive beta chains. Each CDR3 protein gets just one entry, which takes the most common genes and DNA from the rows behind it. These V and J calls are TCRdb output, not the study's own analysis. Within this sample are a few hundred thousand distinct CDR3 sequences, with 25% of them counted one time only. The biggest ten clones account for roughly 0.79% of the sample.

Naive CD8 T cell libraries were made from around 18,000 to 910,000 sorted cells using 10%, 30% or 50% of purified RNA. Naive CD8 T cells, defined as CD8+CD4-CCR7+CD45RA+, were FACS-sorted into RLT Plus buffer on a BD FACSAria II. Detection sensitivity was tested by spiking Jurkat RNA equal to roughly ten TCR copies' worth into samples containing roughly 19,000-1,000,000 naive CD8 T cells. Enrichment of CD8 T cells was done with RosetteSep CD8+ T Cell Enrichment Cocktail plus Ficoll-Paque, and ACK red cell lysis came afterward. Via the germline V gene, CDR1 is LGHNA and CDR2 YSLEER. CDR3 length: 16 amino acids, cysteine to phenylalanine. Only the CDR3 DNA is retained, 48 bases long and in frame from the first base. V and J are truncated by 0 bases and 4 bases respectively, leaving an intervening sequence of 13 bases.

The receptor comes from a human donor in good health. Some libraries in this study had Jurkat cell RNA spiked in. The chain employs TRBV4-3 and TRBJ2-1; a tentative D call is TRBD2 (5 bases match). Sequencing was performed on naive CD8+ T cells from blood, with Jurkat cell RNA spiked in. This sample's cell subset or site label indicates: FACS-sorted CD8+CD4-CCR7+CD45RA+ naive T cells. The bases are TGCGCCAGCAGCCAAGAGGGAGTTGGAGAGTACAATGAGCAGTTCTTC. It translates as CASSQEGVGEYNEQFF.